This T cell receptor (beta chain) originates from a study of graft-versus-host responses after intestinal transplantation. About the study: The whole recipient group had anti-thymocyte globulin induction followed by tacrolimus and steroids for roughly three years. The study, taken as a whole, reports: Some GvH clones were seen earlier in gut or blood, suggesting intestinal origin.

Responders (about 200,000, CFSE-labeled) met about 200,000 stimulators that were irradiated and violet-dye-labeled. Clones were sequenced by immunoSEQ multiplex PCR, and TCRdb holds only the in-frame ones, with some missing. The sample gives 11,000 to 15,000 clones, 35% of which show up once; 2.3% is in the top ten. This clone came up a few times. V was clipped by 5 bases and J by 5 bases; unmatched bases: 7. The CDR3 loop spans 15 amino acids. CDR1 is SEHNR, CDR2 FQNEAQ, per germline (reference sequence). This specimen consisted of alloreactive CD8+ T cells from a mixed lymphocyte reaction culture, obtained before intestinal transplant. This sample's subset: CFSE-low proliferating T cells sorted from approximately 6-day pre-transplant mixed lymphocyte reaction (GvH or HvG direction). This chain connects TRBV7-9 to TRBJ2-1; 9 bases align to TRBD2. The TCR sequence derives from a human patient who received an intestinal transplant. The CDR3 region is CASSPSGGPHNEQFF. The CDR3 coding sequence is TGTGCCAGCAGCCCCAGCGGGGGGCCTCACAATGAGCAGTTCTTC.